The 8 T cell receptor beta chains given below trace back to one sample, sequenced in a study of tumor-infiltrating lymphocytes in localized non-small cell lung cancer. Repertoires were generated with immunoSEQ multiplex PCR, while TCRdb's copy carries only in-frame clones and drops some. The table includes 9,500 to 15,000 clones, about 78% detected once. The sample consisted of lung tumor tissue. The origin of the receptors is a human donor with non-small cell lung cancer.

The V and J genes are TRBV6-5 and TRBJ1-5; perhaps TRBD1 as D (6 bases). The germline V gene encodes CDR1 MNHEY and CDR2 SVGAGI. V was shortened by 0 bases and J by 5 bases, with 14 bases between the two germline ends. The CDR3 loop spans 16 amino acids. The CDR3 spells CASSYSKRAGDQPQHF. The CDR3 nucleotides are TGTGCCAGCAGTTACTCGAAACGGGCAGGGGATCAGCCCCAGCATTTT.

The rearrangement links TRBV11-2 to TRBJ1-4; D is perhaps TRBD1 (5 bases). Germline assignment: CDR1 SGHAT and CDR2 FQNNGV. V shed 4 bases and J shed 3 bases, with 12 bases lying between them. This CDR3 is 15 amino acids long. CDR3 loop: CASSSLGGANEKLFF. For the CDR3, the DNA is TGTGCCAGCAGCTCCCTTGGGGGGGCTAATGAAAAACTGTTTTTT.

The rearrangement uses TRBV19 and TRBJ1-4; 8 positions agree with TRBD1. The CDR3 extends over 16 amino acids. J was trimmed by 3 bases and V by 3 bases; bases with no gene match: 6. Germline V CDR1 and CDR2: LNHDA, SQIVND (reference sequence). In DNA, the CDR3 is TGTGCCAGTAGTATTCAACAGGGGGGTGCTAATGAAAAACTGTTTTTT. Translation gives CASSIQQGGANEKLFF.

The rearrangement uses TRBV5-1 and TRBJ1-1; TRBD1 matches at 8 bases. CDR1 is SGHRS, CDR2 YFSETQ, per germline. CDR3 length: 14 amino acids. The V and J ends lost 5 bases and 5 bases, in that order; junction bases with no gene match: 8. The CDR3, as DNA: TGCGCCAGCAGTCGGACAGGGTCGGGTACTGAAGCTTTCTTT. It yields the protein CASSRTGSGTEAFF.

This sequence joins TRBV12-5 and TRBJ2-1, with D possibly TRBD2 on 7 matching bases. Deletions cut 3 bases from V and 6 bases from J, with 21 bases between. The germline V gene encodes CDR1 LGHNT and CDR2 FRNRAP. The CDR3 loop spans 17 amino acids. The CDR3 DNA reads as TGTGCTAGTGGTTTATCCTCCGGGGGGCGTATGCGCAATGAGCAGTTCTTC. Translating gives CASGLSSGGRMRNEQFF.

The genes are TRBV28 and TRBJ2-7; maybe TRBD1 (6 bases). Trimming stripped 3 bases from V and 7 bases from J, with 10 bases between. CDR3 size: 12 residues. Germline V gene lookup returns CDR1 MDHEN and CDR2 SYDVKM. This CDR3 is CASSLIQGEQYF. The CDR3 nucleotides read TGTGCCAGCAGTTTGATCCAGGGGGAGCAGTACTTC.

This clone has only one observation. V is TRBV4-1 and J is TRBJ2-7; D perhaps matches TRBD1 (6 bases). Between the trimmed V and J ends, which lost 4 bases and 5 bases, there was a span of 12 bases. CDR3 size: 13 residues. Germline CDR1 and CDR2: MGHRA and YSYEKL. The DNA of the CDR3 is TGCGCCAGCAGCCGAATAAGGACAGACGAGCAGTACTTC. Protein: CASSRIRTDEQYF.

The chain has TRBV14 and TRBJ1-1, with D perhaps TRBD1 (6 bases). This CDR3 is built from 16 residues. The germline CDR1 and CDR2 sequences are SGHDN and FVKESK. V lost 1 base and J lost 1, with 13 bases in between. The CDR3 DNA follows: TGTGCCAGCAGCCAAGGAGGAGGGGGGAGGAACACTGAAGCTTTCTTT. It yields the protein CASSQGGGGRNTEAFF.